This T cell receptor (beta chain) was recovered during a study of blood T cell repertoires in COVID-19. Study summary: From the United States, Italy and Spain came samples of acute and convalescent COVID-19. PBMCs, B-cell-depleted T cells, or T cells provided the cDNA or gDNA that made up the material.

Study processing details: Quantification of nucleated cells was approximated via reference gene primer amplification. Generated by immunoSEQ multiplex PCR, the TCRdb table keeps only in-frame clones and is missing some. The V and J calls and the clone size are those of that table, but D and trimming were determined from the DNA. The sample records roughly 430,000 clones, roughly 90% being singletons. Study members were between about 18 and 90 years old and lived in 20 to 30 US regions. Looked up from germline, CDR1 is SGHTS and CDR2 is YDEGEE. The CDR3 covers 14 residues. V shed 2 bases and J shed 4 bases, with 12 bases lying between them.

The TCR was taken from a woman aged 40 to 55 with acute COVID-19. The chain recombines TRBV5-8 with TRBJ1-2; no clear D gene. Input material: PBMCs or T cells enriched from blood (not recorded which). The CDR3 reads CASSFGRPSYGYTF. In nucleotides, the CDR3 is TGTGCCAGCAGCTTCGGCAGGCCCTCCTATGGCTACACCTTC. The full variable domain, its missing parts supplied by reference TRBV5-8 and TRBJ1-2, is EAGVTQSPTHLIKTRGQQATLRCSPISGHTSVYWYQQALGLGLQFLLWYDEGEERNRGNFPPRFSGRQFPNYSSELNVNALELEDSALYLCASSFGRPSYGYTFGSGTRLTVV.